Sequencing of this T cell receptor beta chain was carried out in a study of T cell repertoires in cytomegalovirus infection. The overall study: The public TCR beta signatures pointed to both CMV infection and matching HLA type. Notes on the study in general: CMV carriers with the relevant HLA were identified by cumulative public TCR beta family frequency.

Trimming pared 6 bases from V and 0 bases from J, leaving 9 bases between. This CDR3 is built from 14 residues. CDR1 is MNHEY and CDR2 is SVGEGT in the germline V gene. MiXCR, applied by TCRdb to the reads, yields one record per CDR3 protein. Here the sample spans more than 400,000 distinct CDR3 sequences, 26% being singletons. This clonotype was detected a few times. No antigen is known for it. The J gene is TRBJ2-1, the V gene TRBV6-2 or TRBV6-3; unclear D gene. The material sequenced was PBMCs. This TCR came from a human donor in good health (CMV status not recorded). Some clones in this sample may be carry-over from other donors' samples. The CDR3 DNA reads TGTGCCAGCAGCGCCGAGAGCTCCTACAATGAGCAGTTCTTC. Encoded protein: CASSAESSYNEQFF.